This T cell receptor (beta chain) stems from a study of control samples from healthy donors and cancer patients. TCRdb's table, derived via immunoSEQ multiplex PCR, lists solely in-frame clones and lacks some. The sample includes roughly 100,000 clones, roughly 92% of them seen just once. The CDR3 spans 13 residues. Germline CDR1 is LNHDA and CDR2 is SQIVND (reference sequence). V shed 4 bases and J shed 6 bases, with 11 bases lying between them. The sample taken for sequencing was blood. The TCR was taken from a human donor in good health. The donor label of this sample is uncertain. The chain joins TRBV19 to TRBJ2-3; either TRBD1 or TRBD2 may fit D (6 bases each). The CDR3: CASSRRGGDTQYF. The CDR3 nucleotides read TGTGCCAGTAGTAGAAGAGGGGGGGATACGCAGTATTTT.